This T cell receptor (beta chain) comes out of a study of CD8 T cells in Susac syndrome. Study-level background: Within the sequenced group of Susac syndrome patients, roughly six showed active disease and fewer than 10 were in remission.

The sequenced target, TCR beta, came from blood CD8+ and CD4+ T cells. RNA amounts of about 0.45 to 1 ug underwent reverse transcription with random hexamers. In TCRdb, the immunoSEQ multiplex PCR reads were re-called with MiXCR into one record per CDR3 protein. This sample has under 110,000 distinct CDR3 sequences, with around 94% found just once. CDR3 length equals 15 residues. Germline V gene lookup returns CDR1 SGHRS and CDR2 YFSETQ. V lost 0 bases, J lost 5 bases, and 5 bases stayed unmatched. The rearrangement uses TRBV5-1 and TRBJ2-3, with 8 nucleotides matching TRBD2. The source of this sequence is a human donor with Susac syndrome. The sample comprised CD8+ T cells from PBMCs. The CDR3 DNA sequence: TGCGCCAGCAGCTTGGCCGGGGGGGCCGAAGATACGCAGTATTTT. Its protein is CASSLAGGAEDTQYF.